These 7 T cell receptor beta chains share one sample of origin, sequenced in a study of blood T cell repertoires in COVID-19. Profiling relied on immunoSEQ multiplex PCR, and the TCRdb table lists in-frame clones only, not all of them. Of under 300,000 clones detected, 80% to 90% appear once; the ten largest clones hold under 15%. The sample was peripheral blood. The source is a woman between 65 and 79 years old with COVID-19, enrolled during active disease.

The V call is TRBV12-3 or TRBV12-4, the J call TRBJ2-7; D unclear. CDR3 length: 13 amino acids. Trimming left V 3 bases short and J 2 bases short, with 8 bases between. The CDR3 sequence is CASSFDFAYEQYF. The CDR3 DNA follows: TGTGCCAGCAGTTTCGACTTTGCCTACGAGCAGTACTTC.

The chain uses TRBV30 and TRBJ2-7; 11 nucleotides agree with TRBD2. The V gene end was trimmed by 6 bases and the J gene end by 1 base; junction bases not matched to a gene: 8. Per germline, CDR1 GTSNPN and CDR2 SVGIG (reference sequence). CDR3 length equals 15 residues. In nucleotides, the CDR3 is TGTGCCTGTTCAGCCGGGACTAGCGGTTCCTACGAGCAGTACTTC. This translates into CACSAGTSGSYEQYF.

CDR3 DNA sequence: TGTGCCAGCAGCATTCGGACAGGGAACTATGGCTACACCTTC. Translated: CASSIRTGNYGYTF. The J gene is TRBJ1-2, the V gene TRBV5-8; 8 nucleotides align to TRBD1. This CDR3 has 14 amino acids. With V trimmed by 4 bases and J by 2 bases, 4 bases remained unmatched. Germline CDR1 SGHTS, CDR2 YDEGEE.

The V and J genes are TRBV7-9 and TRBJ1-5, with 9 bases that match TRBD1. Per germline, CDR1 SEHNR and CDR2 FQNEAQ (reference sequence). V dropped 5 bases and J dropped 7; count of bases not matched to a gene: 6. The CDR3 is 14 residues long. CDR3 region: CASSEDRGGQPQHF. CDR3 DNA: TGTGCCAGCAGCGAAGACAGGGGGGGACAGCCCCAGCATTTT. Using reference TRBV7-9 and TRBJ1-5 for the parts outside the CDR3, the full variable domain is DTGVSQNPRHKITKRGQNVTFRCDPISEHNRLYWYRQTLGQGPEFLTYFQNEAQLEKSRLLSDRFSAERPKGSFSTLEIQRTEQGDSAMYLCASSEDRGGQPQHFGDGTRLSIL.

The chain recombines TRBV12-3 or TRBV12-4 with TRBJ1-5; D may be TRBD1 (5 bases). This CDR3 is built from 13 residues. The V end lost 8 bases, the J end lost 7 bases, and 15 bases lay between the germline ends. CDR3 DNA sequence: TGTGCCAGCGCCGGTGGAAGGGGCCAGCCCCAGCATTTT. This sequence encodes CASAGGRGQPQHF.

The chain uses TRBV5-1 and TRBJ2-7; D uncertain. Germline V gene lookup returns CDR1 SGHRS and CDR2 YFSETQ. CDR3 size: 11 residues. V lost 1 base and J 5 bases, leaving 4 bases between the germline ends. The CDR3 region has the DNA TGCGCCAGCAGCTTGCGTGACGAGCAGTACTTC. Translated: CASSLRDEQYF.

The V gene is TRBV5-6, the J gene TRBJ1-5; D is undetermined. Germline-derived CDR1 and CDR2 are SGHDT and YYEEEE. The CDR3 is 16 residues long. Trimming stripped 3 bases from V and 3 bases from J, with 16 bases between. The CDR3 DNA reads as TGTGCCAGCAGCTCTTCCATAGACGGACTCAATCAGCCCCAGCATTTT. Translation gives CASSSSIDGLNQPQHF.